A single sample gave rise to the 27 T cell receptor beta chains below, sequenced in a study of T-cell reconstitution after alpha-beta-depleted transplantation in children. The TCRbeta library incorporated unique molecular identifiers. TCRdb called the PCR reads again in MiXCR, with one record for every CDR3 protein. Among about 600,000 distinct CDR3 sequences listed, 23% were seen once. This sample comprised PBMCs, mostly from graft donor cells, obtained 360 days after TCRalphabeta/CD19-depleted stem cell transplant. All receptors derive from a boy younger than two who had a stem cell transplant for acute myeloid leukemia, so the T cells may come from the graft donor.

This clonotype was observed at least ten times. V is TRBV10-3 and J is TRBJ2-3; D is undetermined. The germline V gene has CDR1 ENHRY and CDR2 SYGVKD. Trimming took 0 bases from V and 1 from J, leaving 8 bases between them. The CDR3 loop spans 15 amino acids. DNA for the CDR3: TGTGCCATCAGTGAGTCGTCCTGGGGCACAGATACGCAGTATTTT. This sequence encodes CAISESSWGTDTQYF.

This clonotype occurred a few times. CDR3 sequence: CASSLGSATTTDTQYF. The DNA for the CDR3 is TGTGCCAGCAGCTTGGGGTCAGCTACCACCACAGATACGCAGTATTTT. The genes are TRBV5-6 and TRBJ2-3; D is uncertain. This CDR3 spans 16 amino acids. Germline CDR1 is SGHDT and CDR2 is YYEEEE. Trimming cost V 0 bases and J 2 bases, with 13 bases left between them.

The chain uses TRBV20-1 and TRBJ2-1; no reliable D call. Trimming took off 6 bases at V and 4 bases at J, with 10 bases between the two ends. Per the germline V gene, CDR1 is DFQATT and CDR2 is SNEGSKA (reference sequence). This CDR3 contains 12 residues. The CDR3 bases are TGCAGTGCGACCAAGGGATACAATGAGCAGTTCTTC. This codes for CSATKGYNEQFF.

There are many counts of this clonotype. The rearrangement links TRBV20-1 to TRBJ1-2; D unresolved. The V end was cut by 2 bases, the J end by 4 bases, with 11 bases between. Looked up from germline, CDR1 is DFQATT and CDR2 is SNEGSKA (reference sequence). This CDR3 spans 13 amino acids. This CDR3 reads CSARSLGSYGYTF. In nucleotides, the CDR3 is TGCAGTGCTAGATCCCTAGGTTCCTATGGCTACACCTTC.

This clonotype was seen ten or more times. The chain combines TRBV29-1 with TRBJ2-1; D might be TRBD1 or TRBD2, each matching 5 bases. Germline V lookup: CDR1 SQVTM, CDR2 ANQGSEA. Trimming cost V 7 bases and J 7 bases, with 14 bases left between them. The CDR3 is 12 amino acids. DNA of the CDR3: TGCAGCGGAGGGGAGCGTTTGAATGAGCAGTTCTTC. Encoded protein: CSGGERLNEQFF.

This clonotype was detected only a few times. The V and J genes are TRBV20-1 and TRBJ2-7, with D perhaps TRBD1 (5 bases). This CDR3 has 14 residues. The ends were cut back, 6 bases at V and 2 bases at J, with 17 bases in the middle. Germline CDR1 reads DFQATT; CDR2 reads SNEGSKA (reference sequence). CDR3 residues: CSANRFSNPYEQYV. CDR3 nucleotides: TGCAGTGCAAACAGGTTCTCTAACCCCTACGAGCAGTACGTC.

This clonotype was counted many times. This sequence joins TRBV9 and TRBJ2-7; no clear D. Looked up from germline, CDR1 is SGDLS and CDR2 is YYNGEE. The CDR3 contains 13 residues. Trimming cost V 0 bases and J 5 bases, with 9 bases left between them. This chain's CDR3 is CASSVGRNDEQYF. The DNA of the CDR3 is TGTGCCAGCAGCGTAGGGAGAAACGACGAGCAGTACTTC. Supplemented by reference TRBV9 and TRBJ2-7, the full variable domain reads DSGVTQTPKHLITATGQRVTLRCSPRSGDLSVYWYQQSLDQGLQFLIQYYNGEERAKGNILERFSAQQFPDLHSELNLSSLELGDSALYFCASSVGRNDEQYFGPGTRLTVT.

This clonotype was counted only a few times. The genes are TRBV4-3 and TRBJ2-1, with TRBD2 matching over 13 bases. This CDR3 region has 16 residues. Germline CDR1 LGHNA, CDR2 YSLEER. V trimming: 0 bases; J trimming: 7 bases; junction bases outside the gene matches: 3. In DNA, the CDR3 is TGCGCCAGCAGCCAAGAATGGACTAGCGGGGGTAATGAGCAGTTCTTC. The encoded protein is CASSQEWTSGGNEQFF.

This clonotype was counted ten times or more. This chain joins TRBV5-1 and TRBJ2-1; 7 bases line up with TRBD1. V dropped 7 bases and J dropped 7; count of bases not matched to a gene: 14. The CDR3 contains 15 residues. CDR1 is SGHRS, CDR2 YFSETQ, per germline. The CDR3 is CASFPGDRDLNEQFF. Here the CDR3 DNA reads TGCGCCAGCTTCCCTGGGGACAGAGACCTAAATGAGCAGTTCTTC.

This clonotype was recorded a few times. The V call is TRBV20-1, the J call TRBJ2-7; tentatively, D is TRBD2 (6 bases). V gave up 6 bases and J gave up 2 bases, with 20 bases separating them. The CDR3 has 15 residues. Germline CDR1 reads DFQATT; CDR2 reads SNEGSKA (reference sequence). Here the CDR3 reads CSARLPGGATYEQYF. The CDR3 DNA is TGCAGTGCCCGGCTACCTGGCGGGGCTACCTACGAGCAGTACTTC.

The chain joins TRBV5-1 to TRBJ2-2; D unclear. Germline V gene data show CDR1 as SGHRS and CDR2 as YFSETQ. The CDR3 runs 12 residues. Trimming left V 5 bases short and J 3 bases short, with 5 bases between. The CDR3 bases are TGCGCCAGCAGGGATGACACCGGGGAGCTGTTTTTT. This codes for CASRDDTGELFF.

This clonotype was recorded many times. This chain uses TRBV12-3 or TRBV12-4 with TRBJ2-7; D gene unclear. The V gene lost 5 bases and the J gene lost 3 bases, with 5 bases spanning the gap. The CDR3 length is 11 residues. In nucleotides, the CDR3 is TGTGCCAGCAGTGCAAACTACGAGCAGTACTTC. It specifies CASSANYEQYF.

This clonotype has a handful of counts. CDR3 in DNA: TGCGCCAGCAGCCAAGAACGTGGATCCGAGCAGTACTTC. Translated: CASSQERGSEQYF. The rearrangement links TRBV4-1 to TRBJ2-7, with D uncertain. In germline, CDR1 is MGHRA, CDR2 YSYEKL. The CDR3 loop spans 13 amino acids. With 0 bases removed from V and 6 bases from J, the gap between germline ends came to 9 bases.

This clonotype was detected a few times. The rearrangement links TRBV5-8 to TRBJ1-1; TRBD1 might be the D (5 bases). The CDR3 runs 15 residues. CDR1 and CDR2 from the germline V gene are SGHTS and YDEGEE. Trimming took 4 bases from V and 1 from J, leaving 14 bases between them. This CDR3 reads CASSANDGGNTEAFF. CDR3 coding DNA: TGTGCCAGCAGCGCAAACGATGGGGGGAACACTGAAGCTTTCTTT. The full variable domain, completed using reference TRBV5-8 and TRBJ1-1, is EAGVTQSPTHLIKTRGQQATLRCSPISGHTSVYWYQQALGLGLQFLLWYDEGEERNRGNFPPRFSGRQFPNYSSELNVNALELEDSALYLCASSANDGGNTEAFFGQGTRLTVV.

The CDR3 loop is CASNKDGGRTQYF. In DNA, the CDR3 is TGTGCCAGCAACAAGGACGGGGGGAGGACCCAGTACTTC. The gene calls are TRBV12-3 or TRBV12-4 and TRBJ2-5; 7 bases are a match to TRBD2. V shed 7 bases, J shed 7 bases, and the junction held 9 bases outside the gene matches. This CDR3 spans 13 amino acids.

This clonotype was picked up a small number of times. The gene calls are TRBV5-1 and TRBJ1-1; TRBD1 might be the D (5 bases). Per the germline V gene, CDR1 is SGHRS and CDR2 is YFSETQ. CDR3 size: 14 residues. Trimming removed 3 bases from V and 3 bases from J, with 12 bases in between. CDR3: CASSSSGTHTEAFF. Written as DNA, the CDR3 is TGCGCCAGCAGCTCCTCAGGGACCCACACTGAAGCTTTCTTT.

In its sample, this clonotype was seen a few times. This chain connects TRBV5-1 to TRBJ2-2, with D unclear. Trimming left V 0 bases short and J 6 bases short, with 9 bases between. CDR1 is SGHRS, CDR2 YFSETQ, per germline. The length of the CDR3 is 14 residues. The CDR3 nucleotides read TGCGCCAGCAGCTTGGAGGAAAGCCCCGGGGAGCTGTTTTTT. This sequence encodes CASSLEESPGELFF.

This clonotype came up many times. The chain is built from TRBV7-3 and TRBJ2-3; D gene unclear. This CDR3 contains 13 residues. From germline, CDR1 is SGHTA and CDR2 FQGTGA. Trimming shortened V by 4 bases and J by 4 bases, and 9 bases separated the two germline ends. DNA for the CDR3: TGTGCCAGCAGCTCGGACGGACCAGATACGCAGTATTTT. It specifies CASSSDGPDTQYF.

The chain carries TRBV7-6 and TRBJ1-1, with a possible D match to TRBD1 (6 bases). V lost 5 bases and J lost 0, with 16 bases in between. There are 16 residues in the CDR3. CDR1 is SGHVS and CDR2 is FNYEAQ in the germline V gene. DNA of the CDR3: TGTGCCAGCAGCCCCAAATGGACAGCCATGAACACTGAAGCTTTCTTT. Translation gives CASSPKWTAMNTEAFF.

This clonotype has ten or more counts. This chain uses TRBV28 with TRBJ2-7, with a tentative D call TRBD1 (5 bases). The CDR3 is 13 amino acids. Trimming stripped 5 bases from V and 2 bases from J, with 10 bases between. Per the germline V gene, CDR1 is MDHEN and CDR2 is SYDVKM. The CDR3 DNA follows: TGTGCCAGCAGTAGGACACAAACCTACGAGCAGTACGTC. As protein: CASSRTQTYEQYV.

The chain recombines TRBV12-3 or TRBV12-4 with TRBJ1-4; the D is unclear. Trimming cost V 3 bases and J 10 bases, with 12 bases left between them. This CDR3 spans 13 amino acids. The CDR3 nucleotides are TGTGCCAGCAGTTTCCAAGGGCCGGGAAAACTGTTTTTT. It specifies CASSFQGPGKLFF.

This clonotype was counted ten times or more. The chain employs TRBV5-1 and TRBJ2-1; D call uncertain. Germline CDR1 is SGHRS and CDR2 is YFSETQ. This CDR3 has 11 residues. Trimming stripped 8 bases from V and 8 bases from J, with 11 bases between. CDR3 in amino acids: CARDPGDEQFF. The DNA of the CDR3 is TGCGCCAGGGACCCAGGCGATGAGCAGTTCTTC.

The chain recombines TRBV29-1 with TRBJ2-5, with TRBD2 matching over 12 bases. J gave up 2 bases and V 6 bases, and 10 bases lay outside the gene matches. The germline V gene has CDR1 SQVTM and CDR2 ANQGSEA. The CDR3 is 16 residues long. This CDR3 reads CSVDGLAGPLQETQYF. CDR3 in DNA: TGCAGCGTGGACGGACTAGCGGGGCCCCTTCAAGAGACCCAGTACTTC.

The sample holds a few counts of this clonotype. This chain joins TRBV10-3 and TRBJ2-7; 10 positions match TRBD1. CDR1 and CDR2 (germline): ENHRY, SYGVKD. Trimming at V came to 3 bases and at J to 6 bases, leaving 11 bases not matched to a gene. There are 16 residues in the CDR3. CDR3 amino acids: CAISEPGTGEIAEQYV. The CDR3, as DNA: TGTGCCATCAGTGAACCCGGGACAGGGGAGATAGCCGAGCAGTACGTC.

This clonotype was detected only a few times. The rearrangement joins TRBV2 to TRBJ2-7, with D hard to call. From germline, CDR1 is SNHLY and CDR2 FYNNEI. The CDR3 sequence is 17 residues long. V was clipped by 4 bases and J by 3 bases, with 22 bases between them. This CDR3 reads CASSGLIQIYAVYEQYV. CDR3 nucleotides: TGTGCCAGCAGTGGACTGATACAAATTTATGCCGTCTACGAGCAGTACGTC.

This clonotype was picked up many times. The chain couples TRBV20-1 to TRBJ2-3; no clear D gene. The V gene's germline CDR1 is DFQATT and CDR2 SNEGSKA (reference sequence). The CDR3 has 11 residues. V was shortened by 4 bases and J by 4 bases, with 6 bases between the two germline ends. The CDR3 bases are TGCAGTGCTACCCCCGCAGATACGCAGTATTTT. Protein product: CSATPADTQYF.

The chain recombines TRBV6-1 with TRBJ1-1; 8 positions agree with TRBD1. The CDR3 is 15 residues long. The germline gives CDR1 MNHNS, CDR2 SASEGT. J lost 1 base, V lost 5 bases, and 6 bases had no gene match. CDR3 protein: CASSRPGTGNTEAFF. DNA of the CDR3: TGTGCCAGCAGTCGCCCAGGGACAGGGAACACTGAAGCTTTCTTT.